The 28 T cell receptor beta chains reported below all come from one sample, sequenced in a study of CD8+CD57+ T cells in acquired aplastic anemia. According to the study, genomic DNA was the template for TCR beta VDJ and CDR3 profiling. Each CDR3 protein gets one entry after TCRdb re-called the reads with MiXCR. The repertoire has a few hundred thousand distinct CDR3 sequences, almost 35% of them found once; the top ten carry 1.1%. The sample consisted of sorted CD4+, CD8+, or CD8+CD57+ T cells (not recorded which) from PBMCs. These receptors were collected from a human donor in good health, serving as a control.

Comments on this clonotype: A much larger clone sits a single nucleotide away, making a read error possible. J is TRBJ1-1 and V is TRBV7-2, with D unresolved. In germline, CDR1 is SGHTA, CDR2 FQGNSA. V was clipped by 3 bases and J by 0 bases, with 8 bases between them. The CDR3 has 14 amino acids. Here the CDR3 reads CASSFGRMNTEAFF. CDR3 DNA sequence: TGTGCCAGCAGCTTCGGCAGAATGAACACTGAAGCTTTCTTT.

In its sample, this clonotype was seen many times. The gene calls are TRBV4-2 and TRBJ2-3; TRBD2 matches 10 bases. The CDR3 covers 17 residues. CDR1 LGHNA and CDR2 YNFKEQ come from the germline V gene. With V trimmed by 5 bases and J by 3 bases, 11 bases remained unmatched. CDR3 DNA sequence: TGTGCCAGCAGCAACCGTACGGGACTAGCGACAACAGATACGCAGTATTTT. Translated: CASSNRTGLATTDTQYF.

As regards this clonotype: A much larger clone lies one base from this, so it may be a read error. The chain has TRBV20-1 and TRBJ2-1, with 10 bases identical to TRBD2. Germline loops: CDR1 DFQATT, CDR2 SNEGSKA (reference sequence). The J segment lost 5 bases and the V segment lost 5 bases, leaving 6 bases of the junction unmatched. The CDR3 runs 14 residues. The CDR3 sequence is CSACGLAEDNEQFF. The DNA of the CDR3 is TGCAGTGCTTGCGGACTAGCGGAAGACAATGAGCAGTTCTTC.

As regards this clonotype: A much larger clone lies one base from this, so it may be a read error. V usage is TRBV7-3 and J usage is TRBJ1-2; maybe TRBD1 (5 bases). V lost 5 bases and J lost 3, with 10 bases in between. Germline-derived CDR1 and CDR2 are SGHTA and FQGTGA. This CDR3 has 13 amino acids. The CDR3 DNA sequence: TGTGCCAGCAGCAACTTAGGGGACTATGGCTACACCTTC. As protein: CASSNLGDYGYTF.

The chain carries TRBV15 and TRBJ2-7; maybe TRBD1 (5 bases). V was clipped by 5 bases and J by 0 bases, with 20 bases between them. This CDR3 comprises 17 residues. Germline CDR1 and CDR2: LNHNV and YYDKDF (reference sequence). This CDR3 is CATSVSQGPDSSYEQYF. CDR3 in DNA: TGTGCCACCAGCGTTAGTCAGGGTCCGGATAGCTCCTACGAGCAGTACTTC. Supplemented by reference TRBV15 and TRBJ2-7, the full variable domain reads DAMVIQNPRYQVTQFGKPVTLSCSQTLNHNVMYWYQQKSSQAPKLLFHYYDKDFNNEADTPDNFQSRRPNTSFCFLDIRSPGLGDTAMYLCATSVSQGPDSSYEQYFGPGTRLTVT.

With respect to this clonotype: A much bigger clone sits one base away, suggesting this may be a read error. Given the absence of the conserved phenylalanine or tryptophan at the CDR3 end, a read error is likely. The chain couples TRBV20-1 to TRBJ2-1; 13 bases fit TRBD2. The CDR3 is made up of 16 amino acids. The trim removed 5 bases at V and 3 bases at J, leaving 7 bases unmatched. From germline, CDR1 is DFQATT and CDR2 SNEGSKA (reference sequence). The CDR3 here is CSARGTSGNSYNEQFL. CDR3 bases: TGCAGTGCTCGAGGGACTAGCGGGAATAGCTACAATGAGCAGTTCCTC.

The count of this clonotype is one. The rearrangement joins TRBV7-2 to TRBJ1-1; D is uncertain. Germline V CDR1 and CDR2: SGHTA, FQGNSA. Trimming removed 3 bases at V and 3 bases at J, with 8 bases between. There are 13 residues in the CDR3. The DNA for the CDR3 is TGTGCCAGCAGCTTGTTCCGAGACACTGAAGCTTTCTTT. Translation: CASSLFRDTEAFF.

The V call is TRBV2, the J call TRBJ2-2; perhaps TRBD1 as D (5 bases). The germline CDR1 and CDR2 sequences are SNHLY and FYNNEI. The CDR3 is 15 residues long. Between the trimmed V and J ends, which lost 6 bases and 4 bases, there was a span of 15 bases. For the CDR3, the DNA is TGTGCCAGCAGCTACCAGGGAAGTGGCACCGGGGAGCTGTTTTTT. Amino acids: CASSYQGSGTGELFF.

This clonotype showed up many times. The J gene is TRBJ2-3, the V gene TRBV19; D is unresolved. The germline V gene has CDR1 LNHDA and CDR2 SQIVND (reference sequence). This CDR3 region has 12 residues. V shed 3 bases and J shed 6 bases, with 7 bases lying between them. CDR3: CASSIRTDTQYF. CDR3 bases: TGTGCCAGTAGTATTAGGACGGATACGCAGTATTTT.

At least ten counts were recorded for this clonotype. The chain is built from TRBV7-2 and TRBJ1-5; D might be TRBD1 (5 bases). Per the germline V gene, CDR1 is SGHTA and CDR2 is FQGNSA. This CDR3 region has 13 residues. The V end lost 1 base, the J end lost 7 bases, and 8 bases lay between the germline ends. CDR3 coding DNA: TGTGCCAGCAGCTTAGGACAGACCCAGCCCCAGCATTTT. This codes for CASSLGQTQPQHF.

This clonotype was counted ten times or more. This rearrangement joins TRBV6-5 to TRBJ1-2; D gene uncertain. Per germline, CDR1 MNHEY and CDR2 SVGAGI. With 2 bases removed from V and 7 bases from J, the gap between germline ends came to 11 bases. The CDR3 has 13 amino acids. This CDR3 is CASSYGPESGYTF. CDR3 nucleotide sequence: TGTGCCAGCAGTTACGGACCAGAGAGTGGCTACACCTTC.

The table lists this clonotype with many counts. The chain couples TRBV10-3 to TRBJ1-5; 7 positions match TRBD1. CDR1 is ENHRY, CDR2 SYGVKD, per germline. This CDR3 comprises 16 residues. Trimming cost V 5 bases and J 2 bases; bases outside gene matches: 9. CDR3 nucleotide sequence: TGTGCCATCAGTTCGACAGGGCGAGGAGGCAATCAGCCCCAGCATTTT. Translating gives CAISSTGRGGNQPQHF.

Ten or more counts support this clonotype. The chain uses TRBV10-3 and TRBJ2-1, with TRBD2 matching over 8 bases. The length of the CDR3 is 14 residues. Germline lookup yields CDR1 ENHRY and CDR2 SYGVKD. Unmatched junction bases numbered 8, after V lost 8 bases and J lost 5 bases. CDR3: CAIAGTRRDNEQFF. The CDR3 DNA reads TGTGCCATCGCCGGGACTAGACGCGACAATGAGCAGTTCTTC.

This clonotype has a count of ten or more. The chain has TRBV5-1 and TRBJ1-6; 11 nucleotides match TRBD1. Germline CDR1 and CDR2: SGHRS and YFSETQ. V lost 3 bases to trimming and J lost 4 bases; unmatched junction nucleotides: 3. The length of the CDR3 is 16 residues. The CDR3 nucleotides read TGCGCCAGCAGCTCCGGGACAGGGGGATATAATTCACCCCTCCACTTT. Protein: CASSSGTGGYNSPLHF.

This clonotype showed up many times. The rearrangement joins TRBV24-1 to TRBJ1-4; TRBD1 aligns across 7 bases. Trimming cost V 2 bases and J 7 bases; bases outside gene matches: 0. This CDR3 is 13 amino acids long. Germline V gene data show CDR1 as KGHDR and CDR2 as SFDVKD. The CDR3 region has the DNA TGTGCCACCAGTGATTGGGACAGTGAAAAACTGTTTTTT. Translation gives CATSDWDSEKLFF.

Ten or more counts support this clonotype. V gene TRBV7-3 combines with J gene TRBJ2-5, with TRBD1 matching over 10 bases. Germline V gives CDR1 SGHTA, CDR2 FQGTGA. This CDR3 has 15 amino acids. V lost 1 base, J lost 5 bases, and 4 bases stayed unmatched. CDR3 amino acids: CASSLSGQGGETQYF. The DNA of the CDR3 is TGTGCCAGCAGCTTAAGCGGACAGGGGGGGGAGACCCAGTACTTC. Full variable domain (remainder filled in from reference TRBV7-3 and TRBJ2-5): GAGVSQTPSNKVTEKGKYVELRCDPISGHTALYWYRQSLGQGPEFLIYFQGTGAADDSGLPNDRFFAVRPEGSVSTLKIQRTERGDSAVYLCASSLSGQGGETQYFGPGTRLLVL.

This clonotype occurred many times. The V call is TRBV10-3, the J call TRBJ1-2, with TRBD1 matching over 8 bases. Germline V gene data show CDR1 as ENHRY and CDR2 as SYGVKD. V dropped 10 bases and J dropped 6; count of bases not matched to a gene: 19. The CDR3 is 16 residues long. CDR3 sequence reads: CARSVDRASFMDGYTF. CDR3 sequence (DNA): TGTGCCAGGTCCGTGGACAGGGCAAGCTTTATGGATGGCTACACCTTC.

This clonotype was observed at least ten times. The chain uses TRBV5-1 and TRBJ2-7; no clear D. Trimming pared 4 bases from V and 2 bases from J, leaving 16 bases between. Per the germline V gene, CDR1 is SGHRS and CDR2 is YFSETQ. This CDR3 spans 15 amino acids. CDR3 in DNA: TGCGCCAGCAGCCCCCTAACCGTTCGGACCTACGAGCAGTACTTC. Translation: CASSPLTVRTYEQYF.

This sequence joins TRBV15 and TRBJ2-4, with a tentative D call TRBD1 (6 bases). V was pared by 0 bases and J by 6 bases, with 12 bases between. The CDR3 loop spans 15 amino acids. Per germline, CDR1 LNHNV and CDR2 YYDKDF (reference sequence). This CDR3 reads CATSRDRGAGNIQYF. In nucleotides, the CDR3 is TGTGCCACCAGCAGAGACAGGGGCGCAGGAAACATTCAGTACTTC.

This clonotype has at least ten counts. The chain carries TRBV7-9 and TRBJ2-1; D gene ambiguous. Trimming stripped 5 bases from V and 3 bases from J, with 11 bases between. The CDR3 extends over 14 amino acids. Germline V gives CDR1 SEHNR, CDR2 FQNEAQ (reference sequence). The CDR3 nucleotides are TGTGCCAGCAGCCCCGGCGCGTTCTACAATGAGCAGTTCTTC. Translated, it gives CASSPGAFYNEQFF. Full variable domain (remainder filled in from reference TRBV7-9 and TRBJ2-1): DTGVSQNPRHKITKRGQNVTFRCDPISEHNRLYWYRQTLGQGPEFLTYFQNEAQLEKSRLLSDRFSAERPKGSFSTLEIQRTEQGDSAMYLCASSPGAFYNEQFFGPGTRLTVL.

This clonotype was counted at least ten times. The J gene is TRBJ2-3, the V gene TRBV20-1, with D hard to call. V lost 5 bases, J lost 1 base, and 10 bases lay in between. Germline CDR1 is DFQATT and CDR2 is SNEGSKA (reference sequence). This CDR3 region has 13 residues. Written as DNA, the CDR3 is TGCAGTGCTCGTTTGGCGGGCACAGATACGCAGTATTTT. As protein: CSARLAGTDTQYF.

This clonotype was seen at least ten times. The chain links TRBV5-1 to TRBJ1-1; 7 positions agree with TRBD1. In germline, CDR1 is SGHRS, CDR2 YFSETQ. The ends lost 3 bases at V and 1 base at J; junction bases unmatched: 3. The CDR3 has 14 amino acids. The CDR3 DNA reads as TGCGCCAGCAGCTCGGGACAGACGAACACTGAAGCTTTCTTT. Translation: CASSSGQTNTEAFF.

The chain couples TRBV19 to TRBJ2-7; TRBD1 matches at 10 bases. This CDR3 spans 14 amino acids. Trimming at V came to 3 bases and at J to 4 bases, leaving 3 bases not matched to a gene. Germline V CDR1 and CDR2: LNHDA, SQIVND (reference sequence). Here the CDR3 reads CASSIRTGGYEQYF. The CDR3 DNA follows: TGTGCCAGTAGTATCCGGACAGGGGGATACGAGCAGTACTTC.

This clonotype was detected ten times or more. The chain has TRBV29-1 and TRBJ1-1, with D hard to call. V dropped 1 base and J dropped 8 bases, with 14 bases sitting between them. CDR1 and CDR2 (germline): SQVTM, ANQGSEA. This CDR3 has 13 residues. In DNA form, the CDR3 reads TGCAGCGTTGAAGTAATCTTCCAGGCCGAAGCTTTCTTT. It yields the protein CSVEVIFQAEAFF.

This clonotype came up many times. This sequence joins TRBV29-1 and TRBJ1-1, with 8 bases matching TRBD1. V shed 4 bases, J shed 11 bases, and the junction held 21 bases outside the gene matches. CDR3 length: 16 amino acids. From germline, CDR1 is SQVTM and CDR2 ANQGSEA. The CDR3 sequence: CSVAYPQTGAAANAFF. The DNA for the CDR3 is TGCAGCGTTGCCTATCCCCAGACAGGGGCGGCGGCGAACGCTTTCTTT.

The V call is TRBV12-3 or TRBV12-4, the J call TRBJ1-6; D is unclear. The V gene lost 5 bases and the J gene lost 1 base, with 15 bases spanning the gap. The CDR3 length is 17 residues. CDR3 coding DNA: TGTGCCAGCAGTCAGAAACTTCCTCGATCCTATAATTCACCCCTCCACTTT. Its translation: CASSQKLPRSYNSPLHF.

This clonotype was recorded a few times. V is TRBV3-1 and J is TRBJ1-2, with D possibly being TRBD1 (5 bases). The CDR3 covers 15 residues. Germline CDR1 and CDR2: LGHDT and YNNKEL (reference sequence). V lost 0 bases and J 4 bases, leaving 12 bases between the germline ends. CDR3 sequence reads: CASSQEVGTGYGYTF. The CDR3, as DNA: TGTGCCAGCAGCCAAGAAGTGGGGACCGGCTATGGCTACACCTTC. The variable domain in full, with the rest retrieved from reference TRBV3-1 and TRBJ1-2, is DTAVSQTPKYLVTQMGNDKSIKCEQNLGHDTMYWYKQDSKKFLKIMFSYNNKELIINETVPNRFSPKSPDKAHLNLHINSLELGDSAVYFCASSQEVGTGYGYTFGSGTRLTVV.

The gene calls are TRBV7-8 and TRBJ1-5, with 12 bases aligning to TRBD1. The germline V gene has CDR1 SGHVS and CDR2 FQNEAQ. Unmatched junction bases numbered 9, after V lost 5 bases and J lost 7 bases. The CDR3 is 16 amino acids. CDR3 residues: CASSPTGTGGRQPQHF. In DNA form, the CDR3 reads TGTGCCAGCAGCCCAACCGGGACAGGGGGCCGCCAGCCCCAGCATTTT. Complete variable domain (other parts from reference TRBV7-8 and TRBJ1-5): GAGVSQSPRYKVAKRGQDVALRCDPISGHVSLFWYQQALGQGPEFLTYFQNEAQLDKSGLPSDRFFAERPEGSVSTLKIQRTQQEDSAVYLCASSPTGTGGRQPQHFGDGTRLSIL.